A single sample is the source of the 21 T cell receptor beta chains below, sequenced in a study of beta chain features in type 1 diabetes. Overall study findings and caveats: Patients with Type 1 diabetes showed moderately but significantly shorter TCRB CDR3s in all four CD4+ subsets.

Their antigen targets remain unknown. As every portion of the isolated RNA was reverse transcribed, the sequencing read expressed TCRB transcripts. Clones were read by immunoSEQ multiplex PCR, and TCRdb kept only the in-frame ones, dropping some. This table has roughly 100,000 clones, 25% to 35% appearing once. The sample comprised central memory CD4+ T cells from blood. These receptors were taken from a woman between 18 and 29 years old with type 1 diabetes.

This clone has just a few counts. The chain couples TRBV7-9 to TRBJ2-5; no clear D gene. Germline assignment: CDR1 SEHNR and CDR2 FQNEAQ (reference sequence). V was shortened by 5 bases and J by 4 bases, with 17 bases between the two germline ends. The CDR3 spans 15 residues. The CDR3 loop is CASSRVASIAETQYF. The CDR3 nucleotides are TGTGCCAGCAGCCGAGTGGCTAGTATTGCAGAGACCCAGTACTTC.

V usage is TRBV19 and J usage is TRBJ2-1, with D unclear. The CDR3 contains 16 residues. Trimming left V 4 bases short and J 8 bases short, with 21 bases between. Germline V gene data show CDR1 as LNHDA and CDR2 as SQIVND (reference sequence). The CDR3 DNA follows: TGTGCCAGTAGTACCCCGCAGGCTGGTGTATGGGATGAGCAGTTCTTC. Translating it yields CASSTPQAGVWDEQFF. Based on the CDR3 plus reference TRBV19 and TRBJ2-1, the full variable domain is DGGITQSPKYLFRKEGQNVTLSCEQNLNHDAMYWYRQDPGQGLRLIYYSQIVNDFQKGDIAEGYSVSREKKESFPLTVTSAQKNPTAFYLCASSTPQAGVWDEQFFGPGTRLTVL.

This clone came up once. The CDR3 DNA sequence: TGTGCCAGCAGCTTGGAGTATTACAATGAGCAGTTCTTC. Its protein product is CASSLEYYNEQFF. The rearrangement links TRBV11-2 to TRBJ2-1; no firm D call. CDR1 SGHAT and CDR2 FQNNGV come from the germline V gene. The germline V and J ends were trimmed by 3 bases and 4 bases, with 7 bases remaining between them. This CDR3 has 13 amino acids. The full variable domain, its missing parts supplied by reference TRBV11-2 and TRBJ2-1, is EAGVAQSPRYKIIEKRQSVAFWCNPISGHATLYWYQQILGQGPKLLIQFQNNGVVDDSQLPKDRFSAERLKGVDSTLKIQPAKLEDSAVYLCASSLEYYNEQFFGPGTRLTVL.

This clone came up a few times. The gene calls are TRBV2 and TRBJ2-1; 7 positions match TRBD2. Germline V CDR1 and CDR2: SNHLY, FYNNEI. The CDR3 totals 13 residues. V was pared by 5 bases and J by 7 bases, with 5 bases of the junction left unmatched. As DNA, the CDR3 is TGTGCCAGCAGTCGCGGGAGAGAGAATGAGCAGTTCTTC. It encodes CASSRGRENEQFF.

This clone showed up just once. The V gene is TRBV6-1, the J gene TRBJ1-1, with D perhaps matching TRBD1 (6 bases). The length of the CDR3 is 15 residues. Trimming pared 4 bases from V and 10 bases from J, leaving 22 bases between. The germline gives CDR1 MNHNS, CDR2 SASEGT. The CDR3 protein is CASSAPGQGTSPAFF. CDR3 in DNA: TGTGCCAGCAGTGCTCCGGGACAAGGGACCAGTCCAGCTTTCTTT.

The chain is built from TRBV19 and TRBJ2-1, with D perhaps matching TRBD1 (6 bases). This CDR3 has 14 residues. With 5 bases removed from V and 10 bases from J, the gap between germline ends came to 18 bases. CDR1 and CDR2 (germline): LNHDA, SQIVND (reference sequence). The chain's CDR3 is CASSRGQMSVEQFF. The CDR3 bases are TGTGCCAGTAGTCGGGGACAAATGTCTGTGGAGCAGTTCTTC.

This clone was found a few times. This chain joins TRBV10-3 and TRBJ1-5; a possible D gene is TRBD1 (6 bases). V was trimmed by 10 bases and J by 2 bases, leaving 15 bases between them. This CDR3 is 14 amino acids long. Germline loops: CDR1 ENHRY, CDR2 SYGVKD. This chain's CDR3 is CATFTGRGNQPQHF. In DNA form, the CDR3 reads TGTGCCACGTTTACAGGGCGCGGCAATCAGCCCCAGCATTTT.

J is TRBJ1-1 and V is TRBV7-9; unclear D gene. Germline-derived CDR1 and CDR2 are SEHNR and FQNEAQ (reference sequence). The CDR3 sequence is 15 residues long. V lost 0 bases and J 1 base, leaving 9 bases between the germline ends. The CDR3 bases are TGTGCCAGCAGCTTAGCGGGGAGAGCGAACACTGAAGCTTTCTTT. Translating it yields CASSLAGRANTEAFF.

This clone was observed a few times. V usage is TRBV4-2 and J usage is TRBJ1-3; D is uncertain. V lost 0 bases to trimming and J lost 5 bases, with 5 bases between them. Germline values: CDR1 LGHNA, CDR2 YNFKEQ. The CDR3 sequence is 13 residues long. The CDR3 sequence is CASSQDRRNTIYF. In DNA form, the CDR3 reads TGTGCCAGCAGCCAAGATAGAAGAAACACCATATATTTT.

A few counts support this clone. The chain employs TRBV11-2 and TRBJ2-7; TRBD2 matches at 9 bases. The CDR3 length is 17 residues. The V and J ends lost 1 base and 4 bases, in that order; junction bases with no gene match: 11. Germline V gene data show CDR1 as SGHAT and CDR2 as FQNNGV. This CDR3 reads CASSLGPSGTGGYEQYV. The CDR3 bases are TGTGCCAGCAGCTTAGGCCCTAGCGGGACGGGGGGATACGAGCAGTACGTC.

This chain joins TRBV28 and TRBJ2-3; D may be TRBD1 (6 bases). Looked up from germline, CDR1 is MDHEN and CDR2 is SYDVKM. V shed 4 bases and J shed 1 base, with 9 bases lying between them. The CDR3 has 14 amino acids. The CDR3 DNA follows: TGTGCCAGCAGTTCAGGGGTTCGCACAGATACGCAGTATTTT. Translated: CASSSGVRTDTQYF.

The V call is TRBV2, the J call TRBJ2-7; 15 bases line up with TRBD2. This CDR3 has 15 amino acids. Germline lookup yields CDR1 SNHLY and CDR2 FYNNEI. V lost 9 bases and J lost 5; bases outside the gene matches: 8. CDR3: CASRTSGRANHEQYF. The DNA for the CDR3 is TGTGCCAGTCGGACTAGCGGGAGGGCCAATCACGAGCAGTACTTC.

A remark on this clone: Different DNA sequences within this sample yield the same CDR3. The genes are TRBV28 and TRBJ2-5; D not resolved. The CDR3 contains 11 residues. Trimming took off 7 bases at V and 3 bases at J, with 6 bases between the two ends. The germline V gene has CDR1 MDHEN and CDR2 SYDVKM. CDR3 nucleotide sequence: TGTGCCAGCAAGTTAGAAGAGACCCAGTACTTC. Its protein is CASKLEETQYF. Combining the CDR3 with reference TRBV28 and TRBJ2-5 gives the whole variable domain DVKVTQSSRYLVKRTGEKVFLECVQDMDHENMFWYRQDPGLGLRLIYFSYDVKMKEKGDIPEGYSVSREKKERFSLILESASTNQTSMYLCASKLEETQYFGPGTRLLVL.

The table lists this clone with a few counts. The CDR3 DNA reads as TGTGCCAGCAGCCGCGCGGCAACTAATGAAAAACTGTTTTTT. It is translated as CASSRAATNEKLFF. The chain links TRBV6-6 to TRBJ1-4; D is unclear. Trimming stripped 6 bases from V and 0 bases from J, with 8 bases between. The CDR3 contains 14 residues. Per germline, CDR1 MNHNY and CDR2 SVGAGI (reference sequence).

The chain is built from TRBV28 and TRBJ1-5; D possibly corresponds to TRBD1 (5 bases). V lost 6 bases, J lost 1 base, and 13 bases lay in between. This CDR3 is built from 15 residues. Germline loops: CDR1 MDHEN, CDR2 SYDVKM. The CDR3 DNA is TGTGCCAGCAGCCTGGGGGGGAAGAGCAATCAGCCCCAGCATTTT. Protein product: CASSLGGKSNQPQHF. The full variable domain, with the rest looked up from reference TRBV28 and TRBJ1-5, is DVKVTQSSRYLVKRTGEKVFLECVQDMDHENMFWYRQDPGLGLRLIYFSYDVKMKEKGDIPEGYSVSREKKERFSLILESASTNQTSMYLCASSLGGKSNQPQHFGDGTRLSIL.

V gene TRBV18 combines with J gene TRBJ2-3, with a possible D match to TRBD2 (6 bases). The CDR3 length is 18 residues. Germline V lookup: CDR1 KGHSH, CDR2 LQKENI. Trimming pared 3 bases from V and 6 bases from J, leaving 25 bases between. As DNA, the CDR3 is TGTGCCAGCTCACCGGGAGGCGGCCTTAGTGCTGGAACGGATACGCAGTATTTT. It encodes CASSPGGGLSAGTDTQYF.

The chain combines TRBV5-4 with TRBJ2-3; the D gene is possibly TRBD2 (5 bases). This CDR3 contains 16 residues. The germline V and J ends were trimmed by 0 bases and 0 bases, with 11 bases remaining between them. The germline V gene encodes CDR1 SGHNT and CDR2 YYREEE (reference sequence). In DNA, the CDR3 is TGTGCCAGCAGCTTGGGGAGGTCACAGAGCACAGATACGCAGTATTTT. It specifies CASSLGRSQSTDTQYF.

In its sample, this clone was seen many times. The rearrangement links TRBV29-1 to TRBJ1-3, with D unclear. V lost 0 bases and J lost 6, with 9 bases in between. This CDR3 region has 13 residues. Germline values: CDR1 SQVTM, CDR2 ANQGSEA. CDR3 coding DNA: TGCAGCGTTGAAGATCAGTGGCAAAACACCATATATTTT. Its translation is CSVEDQWQNTIYF.

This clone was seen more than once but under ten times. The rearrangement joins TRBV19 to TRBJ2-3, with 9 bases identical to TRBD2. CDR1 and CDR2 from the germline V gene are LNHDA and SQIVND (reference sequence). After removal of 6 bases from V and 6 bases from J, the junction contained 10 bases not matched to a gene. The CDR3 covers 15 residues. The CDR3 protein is CASSPYGTSRDTQYF. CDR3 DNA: TGTGCCAGTAGCCCATATGGGACTAGCCGGGATACGCAGTATTTT.

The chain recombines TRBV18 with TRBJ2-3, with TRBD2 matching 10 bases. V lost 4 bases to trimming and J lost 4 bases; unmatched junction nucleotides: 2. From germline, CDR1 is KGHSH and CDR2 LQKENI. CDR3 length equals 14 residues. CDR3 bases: TGTGCCAGCTCACTACTAGCGGGACCAGATACGCAGTATTTT. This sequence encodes CASSLLAGPDTQYF.

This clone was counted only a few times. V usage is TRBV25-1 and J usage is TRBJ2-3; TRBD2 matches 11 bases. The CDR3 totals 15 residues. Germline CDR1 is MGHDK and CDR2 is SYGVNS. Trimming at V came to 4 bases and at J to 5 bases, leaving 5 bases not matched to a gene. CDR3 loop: CASSGLAGSGDTQYF. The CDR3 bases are TGTGCCAGCAGTGGACTAGCGGGATCCGGAGATACGCAGTATTTT.